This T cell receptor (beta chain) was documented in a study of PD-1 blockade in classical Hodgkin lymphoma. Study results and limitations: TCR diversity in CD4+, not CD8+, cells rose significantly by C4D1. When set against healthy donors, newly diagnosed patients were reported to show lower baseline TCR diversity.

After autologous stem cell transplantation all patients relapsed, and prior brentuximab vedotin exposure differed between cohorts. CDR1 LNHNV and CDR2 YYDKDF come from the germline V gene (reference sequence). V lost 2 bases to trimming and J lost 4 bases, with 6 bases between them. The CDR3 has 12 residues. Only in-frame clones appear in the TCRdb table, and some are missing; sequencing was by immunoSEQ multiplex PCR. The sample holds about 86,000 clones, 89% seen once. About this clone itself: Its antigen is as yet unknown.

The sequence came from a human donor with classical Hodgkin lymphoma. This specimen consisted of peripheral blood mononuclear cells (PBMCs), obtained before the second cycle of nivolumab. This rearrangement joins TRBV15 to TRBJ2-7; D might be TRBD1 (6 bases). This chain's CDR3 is CATSRQGYEQYF. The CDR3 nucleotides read TGTGCCACCAGCAGACAGGGGTACGAGCAGTACTTC.